This T cell receptor beta chain stems from a study of blood T cell repertoires in COVID-19. Across the whole study: Sites in the United States, Italy and Spain provided acute and convalescent COVID-19 samples. T cells, B-cell-depleted T cells, or PBMCs provided the cDNA or gDNA that served as material.

As originally analysed: Reference gene primer amplification gave estimated nucleated cell counts. The table came from immunoSEQ multiplex PCR; TCRdb's copy has only in-frame clones and leaves some out. V and J calls and clone size follow that table, whereas D and trimming were derived from the DNA. The table lists 200,000 to 250,000 clones, more than 85% of them singletons. This CDR3 is 17 amino acids long. The J segment lost 0 bases and the V segment lost 6 bases, leaving 6 bases of the junction unmatched. The sequencing sample was made of peripheral blood. The chain uses TRBV23-1 and TRBJ1-6, with 9 bases aligning to TRBD1. TRBV23-1 is identified as an open reading frame with a role that is uncertain. This TCR derives from a man between 60 and 75 years old with acute or convalescent COVID-19. The CDR3 protein is CASSDGQGSSYNSPLHF. The CDR3 DNA reads as TGCGCCAGCAGCGACGGACAGGGGAGCTCCTATAATTCACCCCTCCACTTT.